These 21 T cell receptor beta chains originate from one sample sequenced in a study of T cells after yellow fever vaccination. TCRdb re-called the 5' RACE reads with MiXCR, one entry per CDR3 protein. The table lists 150,000 or so distinct CDR3 sequences, under 7% of them singletons. This sample comprised CD4+ T cells sorted from PBMCs, obtained 10 days after the yellow fever booster vaccination. The receptor source for this set is a man aged 30 to 39 who received the YFV17D yellow fever vaccine.

This clonotype came up many times. This chain uses TRBV5-1 with TRBJ2-4, with D perhaps matching TRBD1 or TRBD2 (5 bases each). Germline V gene sequence: CDR1 SGHRS, CDR2 YFSETQ. Trimming cost V 3 bases and J 2 bases, with 9 bases left between them. The CDR3 runs 14 residues. CDR3 residues: CASSSGRTKNIQYF. In nucleotides, the CDR3 is TGCGCCAGCAGCTCGGGACGGACCAAAAACATTCAGTACTTC.

At least ten counts were recorded for this clonotype. The rearrangement uses TRBV7-2 and TRBJ1-5; D gene ambiguous. In germline, CDR1 is SGHTA, CDR2 FQGNSA. With 3 bases removed from V and 7 bases from J, the gap between germline ends came to 7 bases. The CDR3 contains 12 residues. The DNA for the CDR3 is TGTGCCAGCAGCTTCAATGGCCAGCCCCAGCATTTT. Residues: CASSFNGQPQHF.

The sample holds many counts of this clonotype. The chain is built from TRBV20-1 and TRBJ1-1; no definite D call. Trimming removed 2 bases from V and 3 bases from J, with 4 bases in between. Germline CDR1 DFQATT, CDR2 SNEGSKA (reference sequence). The CDR3 loop spans 11 amino acids. The CDR3: CSARWDTEAFF. The CDR3 bases are TGCAGTGCTAGATGGGACACTGAAGCTTTCTTT.

This clonotype was observed at least ten times. A read error may account for a junction end that differs from germline. The chain is built from TRBV4-1 and TRBJ2-7; perhaps TRBD1 as D (5 bases). The CDR3 is made up of 13 amino acids. CDR1 is MGHRA, CDR2 YSYEKL, per germline. CDR3 sequence (DNA): TGCGCCAGCAGCCAAGATTTGGGGCGTTGGGAAAACTTC. This sequence encodes CASSQDLGRWENF.

This clonotype was found many times. The rearrangement uses TRBV6-5 and TRBJ2-7; 9 bases are shared with TRBD2. Germline-derived CDR1 and CDR2 are MNHEY and SVGAGI. The V and J ends lost 7 bases and 0 bases, in that order; junction bases with no gene match: 10. The CDR3 is 16 amino acids. In nucleotides, the CDR3 is TGTGCCAGCATTCGGGGTGGACTAGCGTACTCCTACGAGCAGTACTTC. Translating gives CASIRGGLAYSYEQYF.

This clonotype was seen repeatedly, ten times or more. The chain combines TRBV27 with TRBJ2-7; possible D gene TRBD2, 6 bases. The CDR3 spans 12 residues. V lost 3 bases to trimming and J lost 6 bases, with 9 bases between them. Looked up from germline, CDR1 is MNHEY and CDR2 is SMNVEV (reference sequence). CDR3 in DNA: TGTGCCAGCAGTTTGGAGGGTTCCGAGCAGTACTTC. It yields the protein CASSLEGSEQYF.

This clonotype appeared a few times. The rearrangement joins TRBV6-5 to TRBJ2-2, with D unresolved. Germline V lookup: CDR1 MNHEY, CDR2 SVGAGI. CDR3 length: 12 residues. The V end lost 11 bases, the J end lost 6 bases, and 13 bases lay between the germline ends. CDR3 region: CAVSAAPGELFF. In DNA form, the CDR3 reads TGTGCCGTCTCTGCAGCTCCCGGGGAGCTGTTTTTT.

This clonotype was found many times. At one boundary the junction diverges from the germline segment, which might be a read error. The chain uses TRBV7-2 and TRBJ2-5, with TRBD1 matching over 9 bases. The CDR3 extends over 14 amino acids. The germline gives CDR1 SGHTA, CDR2 FQGNSA. The CDR3 nucleotides read TGCGCCAGCAGCTCCACAGGGGGCGTCGAGACCCAGTACTTC. Translated, it gives CASSSTGGVETQYF.

This clonotype was seen at least ten times. The rearrangement links TRBV7-6 to TRBJ2-7; TRBD1 aligns across 12 bases. The CDR3 consists of 16 residues. Germline V gene sequence: CDR1 SGHVS, CDR2 FNYEAQ. V dropped 1 base and J dropped 7; count of bases not matched to a gene: 8. The CDR3 region is CASSLGAGQGAREQYF. The CDR3 bases are TGTGCCAGCAGCTTAGGGGCGGGACAGGGGGCTCGGGAGCAGTACTTC.

This clonotype has more than one count but fewer than ten. This sequence joins TRBV14 and TRBJ2-5, with D perhaps matching TRBD1 or TRBD2 (5 bases each). V lost 3 bases and J 4 bases, leaving 9 bases between the germline ends. Germline V gene data show CDR1 as SGHDN and CDR2 as FVKESK. This CDR3 has 13 residues. The CDR3 sequence is CASSHQGRETQYF. The CDR3 DNA is TGTGCCAGCAGCCATCAGGGACGAGAGACCCAGTACTTC.

This chain joins TRBV14 and TRBJ1-2; the match to TRBD1 covers 7 bases. With 6 bases clipped from V and 4 bases from J, the junction kept 5 bases outside the gene matches. CDR1 and CDR2 from the germline V gene are SGHDN and FVKESK. The CDR3 runs 13 residues. CDR3 amino acids: CASSRQGSYGYTF. CDR3 DNA: TGTGCCAGCAGTCGACAGGGAAGCTATGGCTACACCTTC.

This clonotype was observed at least ten times. The chain carries TRBV5-1 and TRBJ2-1; 7 nucleotides match TRBD1. V lost 4 bases and J lost 4; bases outside the gene matches: 11. The germline V gene encodes CDR1 SGHRS and CDR2 YFSETQ. The CDR3 consists of 16 residues. The CDR3 DNA sequence: TGCGCCAGCAGCAGAGGGGGTACAGGGGAGTACAATGAGCAGTTCTTC. Residues: CASSRGGTGEYNEQFF.

This clonotype appeared many times. The chain is built from TRBV10-3 and TRBJ2-3; D is unclear. Germline V lookup: CDR1 ENHRY, CDR2 SYGVKD. There are 14 residues in the CDR3. V gave up 6 bases and J gave up 3 bases, with 13 bases separating them. The chain's CDR3 is CAIRPVFSTDTQYF. The DNA of the CDR3 is TGTGCCATCAGACCGGTATTCTCGACAGATACGCAGTATTTT.

A single count supports this clonotype. The chain has TRBV7-9 and TRBJ2-7, with D hard to call. Trimming took 9 bases from V and 3 from J, leaving 18 bases between them. The CDR3 runs to 14 residues. Per germline, CDR1 SEHNR and CDR2 FQNEAQ (reference sequence). The CDR3 region has the DNA TGTGCCAGGGGCCCCGGGCTCCTCTGCTACGAGCAGTACTTC. Protein product: CARGPGLLCYEQYF.

This clonotype was counted at least ten times. The chain is built from TRBV6-2 or TRBV6-3 and TRBJ2-2, with 7 bases that match TRBD2. This CDR3 contains 14 residues. V was clipped by 7 bases and J by 5 bases; unmatched bases: 7. Germline loops: CDR1 MNHEY, CDR2 SVGEGT. The CDR3 bases are TGTGCCAGCATCTGGCGGGAGTTTACCGGGGAGCTGTTTTTT. Translated: CASIWREFTGELFF.

This clonotype has at least ten counts. The gene calls are TRBV7-2 and TRBJ2-1; D ambiguous. The CDR3 totals 14 residues. V was pared by 5 bases and J by 6 bases, with 14 bases between. In germline, CDR1 is SGHTA, CDR2 FQGNSA. The CDR3 loop is CASSARPVPNEQFF. The CDR3 DNA sequence: TGTGCCAGCAGCGCCCGCCCCGTCCCCAATGAGCAGTTCTTC.

This clonotype has a count of ten or more. The chain combines TRBV5-5 with TRBJ1-2; D not certain. V lost 0 bases to trimming and J lost 2 bases, with 14 bases between them. Germline values: CDR1 SGHKS, CDR2 YYEKEE (reference sequence). CDR3 length equals 16 residues. CDR3 in amino acids: CASSLVTAQANYGYTF. The CDR3 DNA reads as TGTGCCAGCAGCTTGGTTACGGCCCAGGCAAACTATGGCTACACCTTC.

This clonotype came up a few times. This chain links TRBV7-9 with TRBJ2-2; D perhaps matches TRBD2 (6 bases). Trimming left V 2 bases short and J 5 bases short, with 12 bases between. The CDR3 covers 15 residues. Germline values: CDR1 SEHNR, CDR2 FQNEAQ (reference sequence). CDR3 protein: CASSLRAGRTGELFF. CDR3 DNA sequence: TGTGCCAGCAGCTTAAGGGCGGGACGGACCGGGGAGCTGTTTTTT.

J is TRBJ2-7 and V is TRBV19, with D perhaps matching TRBD2 (5 bases). This CDR3 is 14 amino acids long. The germline CDR1 and CDR2 sequences are LNHDA and SQIVND (reference sequence). The germline V and J ends were trimmed by 1 base and 5 bases, with 12 bases remaining between them. This chain's CDR3 is CASSIAVSGNEQYF. The CDR3 DNA reads as TGTGCCAGTAGTATAGCGGTTTCGGGGAACGAGCAGTACTTC.

There are many counts of this clonotype. The J gene is TRBJ2-1, the V gene TRBV7-2; perhaps TRBD2 as D (5 bases). Between the trimmed V and J ends, which lost 5 bases and 8 bases, there was a span of 22 bases. The CDR3 spans 16 residues. Germline CDR1 is SGHTA and CDR2 is FQGNSA. As DNA, the CDR3 is TGTGCCAGCAGCGCCCGCCGGGCCCCGGGGTCATATGAGCAGTTCTTC. As protein: CASSARRAPGSYEQFF.

Many counts were recorded for this clonotype. The rearrangement joins TRBV9 to TRBJ1-6; 9 bases agree with TRBD1. Germline loops: CDR1 SGDLS, CDR2 YYNGEE. The CDR3 is made up of 15 amino acids. The junction had 8 bases not matched to a gene; V was cut back by 3 bases and J by 10 bases. The CDR3 sequence is CASSARDRGWSPLHF. In nucleotides, the CDR3 is TGTGCCAGCAGCGCGAGAGACAGGGGGTGGTCACCCCTCCACTTT.